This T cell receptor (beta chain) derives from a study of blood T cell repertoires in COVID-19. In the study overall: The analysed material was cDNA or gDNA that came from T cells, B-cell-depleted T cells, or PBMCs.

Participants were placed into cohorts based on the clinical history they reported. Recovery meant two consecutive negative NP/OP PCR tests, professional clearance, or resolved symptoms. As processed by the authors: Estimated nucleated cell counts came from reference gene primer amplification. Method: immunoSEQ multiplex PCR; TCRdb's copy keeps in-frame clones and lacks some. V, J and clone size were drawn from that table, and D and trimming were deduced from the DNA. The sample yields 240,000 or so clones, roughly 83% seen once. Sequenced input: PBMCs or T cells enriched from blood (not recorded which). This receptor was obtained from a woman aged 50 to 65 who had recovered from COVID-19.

CDR3 in DNA: TGTGCCAGCAGTTCCACTGGACAGGGCGGCTACACCTTC. This sequence encodes CASSSTGQGGYTF. This chain connects TRBV6-5 to TRBJ1-2; the match to TRBD1 covers 8 bases. J lost 8 bases, V lost 4 bases, and 6 bases had no gene match. The CDR3 extends over 13 amino acids. CDR1 and CDR2 from the germline V gene are MNHEY and SVGAGI.